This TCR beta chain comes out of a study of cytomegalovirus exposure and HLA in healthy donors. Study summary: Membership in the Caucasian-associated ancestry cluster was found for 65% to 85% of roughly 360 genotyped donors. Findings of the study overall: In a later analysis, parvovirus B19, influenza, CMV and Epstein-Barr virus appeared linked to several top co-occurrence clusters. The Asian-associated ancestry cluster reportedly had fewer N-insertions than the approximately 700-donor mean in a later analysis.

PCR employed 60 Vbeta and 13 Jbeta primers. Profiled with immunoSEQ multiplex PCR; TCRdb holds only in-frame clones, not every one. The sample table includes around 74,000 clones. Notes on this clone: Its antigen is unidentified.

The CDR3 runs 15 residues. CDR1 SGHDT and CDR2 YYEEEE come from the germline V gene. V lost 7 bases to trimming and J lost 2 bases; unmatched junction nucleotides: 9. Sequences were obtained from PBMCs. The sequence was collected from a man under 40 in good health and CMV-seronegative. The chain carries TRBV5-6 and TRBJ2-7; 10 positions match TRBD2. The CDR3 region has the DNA TGTGCCAGCGCTAATAGCGGGGGGCGGACCTACGAGCAGTACTTC. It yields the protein CASANSGGRTYEQYF.